This TCR beta chain stems from a study of T cell repertoires in cytomegalovirus infection. TCRdb redid the calling of the reads with MiXCR, one entry per CDR3 protein. The sample consists of about 470,000 distinct CDR3 sequences, under 45% of them appearing once. Comments on this clonotype: The antigen is undetermined.

CDR1 SNHLY and CDR2 FYNNEI come from the germline V gene. This CDR3 is built from 14 residues. The ends lost 3 bases at V and 10 bases at J; junction bases unmatched: 4. The receptor was derived from a human donor in good health (CMV status not recorded). Some clones in this sample may be carry-over from other donors' samples. The rearrangement uses TRBV2 and TRBJ2-1; 12 nucleotides line up with TRBD2. The sample consisted of cultured PBMCs, taken from culture after CMV antigen stimulation. Written as DNA, the CDR3 is TGTGCCAGCAGTGAGAGCCTAGCGGGGGGGGAGCAGTTCTTC. As protein: CASSESLAGGEQFF.